This T cell receptor (beta chain) was sequenced in a study of breast tumors, draining lymph nodes, adjacent tissues. Study-wide findings and caveats: Compared with basal-like, luminal-like tumors shared significantly more repertoire with nontumor tissue. Findings are consistent with lymph node origin and intratumoral expansion of most tumor T cells. Tumor TCR diversity was below lymph nodes but above nontumor tissue.

This clonotype appeared a few times. Its target is unknown. A much more abundant neighbour one base away suggests this may be a read error. TCRdb re-called the multiplex PCR reads through MiXCR, storing one row per CDR3 protein. The data hold roughly 130,000 distinct CDR3 sequences, with less than 20% observed a single time. Axillary draining lymph nodes of breast cancer patients supplied the node samples. This CDR3 contains 13 residues. Per the germline V gene, CDR1 is SNHLY and CDR2 is FYNNEI. The V end lost 7 bases, the J end lost 7 bases, and 17 bases lay between the germline ends. Sequenced input: axillary lymph node tissue. The chain couples TRBV2 to TRBJ2-7, with D possibly matching TRBD2 (5 bases). This receptor was obtained from a female donor with breast cancer. Some clones in this sample may be carry-over from other donors' samples. The CDR3 loop is CASNLDGDGEQYF. CDR3 in DNA: TGTGCCAGCAATCTGGACGGGGATGGTGAGCAGTACTTC.